Included here is one TCR beta chain sequence, with context. These data originate in a study of T cell changes during pregnancy in multiple sclerosis. Trimming shortened V by 8 bases and J by 1 base, and 15 bases separated the two germline ends. The germline gives CDR1 KGHSH, CDR2 LQKENI. The CDR3 extends over 15 amino acids. Assay: immunoSEQ multiplex PCR; the TCRdb copy retains only in-frame clones and omits some. This table holds about 42,000 clones, 80% to 85% found once. The receptor comes from a female donor with multiple sclerosis, enrolled in a pregnancy study. Sequenced here: CD4+ T cells from peripheral blood mononuclear cells, sampled before pregnancy. The chain combines TRBV18 with TRBJ2-4; a possible D gene is TRBD1 (6 bases). The CDR3 nucleotides are TGTGCCAGCCGCTCGAGTACAGGGGCCAAAAACATTCAGTACTTC. Protein sequence: CASRSSTGAKNIQYF.